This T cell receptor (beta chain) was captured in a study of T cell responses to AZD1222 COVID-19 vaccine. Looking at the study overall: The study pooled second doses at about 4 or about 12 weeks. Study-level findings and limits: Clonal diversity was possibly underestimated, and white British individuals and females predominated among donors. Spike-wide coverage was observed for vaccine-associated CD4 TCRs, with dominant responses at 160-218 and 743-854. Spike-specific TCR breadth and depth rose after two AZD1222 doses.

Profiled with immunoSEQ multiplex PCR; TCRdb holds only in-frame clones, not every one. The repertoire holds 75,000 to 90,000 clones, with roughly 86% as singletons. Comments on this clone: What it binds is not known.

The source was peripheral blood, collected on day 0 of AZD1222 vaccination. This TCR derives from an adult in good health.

CDR3: CASRHNTEAFF. DNA for the CDR3: TGCGCCAGCAGACATAACACTGAAGCTTTCTTT. The chain uses TRBV4-1 and TRBJ1-1; no firm D call. Germline CDR1 and CDR2: MGHRA and YSYEKL. This CDR3 has 11 amino acids. The germline V and J ends were trimmed by 6 bases and 2 bases, with 4 bases remaining between them.